This T cell receptor (beta chain) is from a study of beta chain features in type 1 diabetes. Only a few counts were recorded for this clone. The CDR3 spans 16 residues. In germline, CDR1 is SEHNR, CDR2 FQNEAQ (reference sequence). V trimming: 5 bases; J trimming: 3 bases; junction bases outside the gene matches: 11. TCRB transcripts that were expressed got sequenced, as all of the isolated RNA had been reverse transcribed. Here immunoSEQ multiplex PCR was the method, and the copy in TCRdb shows in-frame clones only, minus some. The sample holds 970,000 or so clones; 15% to 20% are singletons and the top ten take about 0.025%.

Sequencing was carried out using naive CD4+ T cells from blood. V is TRBV7-9 and J is TRBJ1-1; TRBD1 aligns across 8 bases. The TCR sequence derives from a woman between 18 and 29 years old in good health. CDR3 residues: CASSPGTGGPDTEAFF. The CDR3 DNA is TGTGCCAGCAGCCCCGGGACAGGTGGGCCGGACACTGAAGCTTTCTTT.